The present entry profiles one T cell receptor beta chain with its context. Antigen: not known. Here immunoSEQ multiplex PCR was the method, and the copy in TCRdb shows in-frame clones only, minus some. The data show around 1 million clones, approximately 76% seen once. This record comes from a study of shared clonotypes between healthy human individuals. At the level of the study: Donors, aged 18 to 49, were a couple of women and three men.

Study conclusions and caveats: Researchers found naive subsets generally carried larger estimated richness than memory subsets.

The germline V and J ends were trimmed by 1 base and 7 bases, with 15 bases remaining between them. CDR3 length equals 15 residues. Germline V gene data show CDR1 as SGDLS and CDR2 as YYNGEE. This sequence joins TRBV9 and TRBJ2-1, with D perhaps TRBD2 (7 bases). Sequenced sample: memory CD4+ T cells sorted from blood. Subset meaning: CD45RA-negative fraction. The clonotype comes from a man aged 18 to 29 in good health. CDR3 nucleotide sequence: TGTGCCAGCAGCGTAAGTTCTAGGGGGGGAAATGAGCAGTTCTTC. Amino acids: CASSVSSRGGNEQFF.